Presented here are 3 T cell receptor beta chains from one specimen sequenced in a study of OX40 agonist ivuxolimab in advanced cancers. Measured with immunoSEQ multiplex PCR; TCRdb has only the in-frame clones, and not every one. The sample holds more than 65,000 clones, 85% to 90% seen once. The sample was CD4+ or CD8+ T cells sorted from blood, taken in a trial of the OX40 agonist ivuxolimab. The receptors were sampled from an adult with an advanced solid tumor such as melanoma, head and neck, liver or kidney cancer.

The chain links TRBV7-3 to TRBJ2-7, with 13 bases matching TRBD2. The CDR3 contains 15 residues. The ends lost 4 bases at V and 8 bases at J; junction bases unmatched: 8. Germline V gives CDR1 SGHTA, CDR2 FQGTGA. The CDR3 coding sequence is TGTGCCAGCAGCTCCACCGGGACTAGCGGGGCTAAGCAGTACTTC. It translates to CASSSTGTSGAKQYF.

This chain uses TRBV28 with TRBJ2-1; 10 bases fit TRBD1. The germline V gene has CDR1 MDHEN and CDR2 SYDVKM. The V gene end was trimmed by 4 bases and the J gene end by 7 bases; junction bases not matched to a gene: 10. CDR3 length equals 16 residues. CDR3: CASSSPTGGGGNEQFF. CDR3 in DNA: TGTGCCAGCAGTTCCCCGACAGGGGGCGGTGGTAATGAGCAGTTCTTC.

The J gene is TRBJ1-2, the V gene TRBV28; a weak D match, TRBD1 (6 bases). The CDR3 is made up of 14 amino acids. Germline V gene lookup returns CDR1 MDHEN and CDR2 SYDVKM. V gave up 2 bases and J gave up 8 bases, with 15 bases separating them. In DNA, the CDR3 is TGTGCCAGCAGTTTAGTATCACAGGGTTGGGGCTACACCTTC. Translated: CASSLVSQGWGYTF.